This TCR beta chain was recorded in a study of regulatory T cells in long-lasting Graves disease (dated by TCRdb to about 2021). As for the study more broadly: Patients with newly diagnosed Graves' disease had been on antithyroid drugs for under 3 months. The study was registered as a clinical trial and conducted in China. Persistent Graves' disease patients were compared with newly diagnosed Graves' disease patients by peripheral blood TCR sequencing and RNA sequencing. A total of some 33 samples were covered by TCR sequencing, comprising approximately 13 persistent and around 20 newly diagnosed Graves' disease patients. The paper as a whole reports these results and caveats: Preferential use of TRBV28, TRBJ1-2 and TRBJ2-5 was observed in persistent disease, whereas TRBV20-1 and TRBJ2-1 were favored in newly diagnosed disease. Only the TCR beta chain was sequenced and analyzed. Persistent patients shared more public clonotypes among themselves (around 3,000) than newly diagnosed patients did (about 900). Compared with newly diagnosed patients, persistent Graves' disease patients had lower TCR Shannon entropy and fewer highly expanded clones, which suggests clonal expansion. Only peripheral blood was studied, because thyroid tissue, the primary lesion, was inaccessible. The authors acknowledged the small sample size as a limitation that may reduce accuracy.

About this clonotype: Its cognate antigen has yet to be identified. Base qualities were left out, and no much larger clone turns up one base away.

Library preparation was by multiplex PCR. The sequencing machine was an Illumina HiSeq 4000. CDR3 regions were amplified by Arm-PCR with iRepertoire HTBI primers to construct TCR beta libraries. PCR products were gel purified before sequencing. The paper's processing steps were these. Across samples, some 62 TRBV and 13 to 15 TRBJ segments were identified and used for gene usage analysis of CDR3 amino acid clonotypes. COPE and FqMerger were used to merge filtered high-quality paired reads into contigs. BLAST was used to align contigs to IMGT TRBV, TRBD and TRBJ reference genes, with CDR3 defined following IMGT. Highly expanded clones were defined as clonotypes with a frequency above 0.1%. Repertoire diversity was measured by Shannon entropy, and V-J evenness by the Gini coefficient. Clonotypes shared by more than one individual were considered public. The public reads were run again by TCRdb, first through fastp at Q25 and then through MiXCR, and only productive beta chains were kept. Each CDR3 protein gets just one entry, which takes the most common genes and DNA from the rows behind it. TCRdb's processing, not the authors' own work, is the source of the V and J calls. The table for this sample lists 680,000 or so distinct CDR3 sequences; around 17% of them were counted only once. 15% to 20% of the sample is in the top ten clones.

The sample's time point label, decoded: newly diagnosed GD, antithyroid drugs for less than 3 months. For both TCR sequencing and RNA sequencing, RNA was extracted from PBMCs in TRIzol. The diagnosis of Graves' disease followed American Thyroid Association guidelines. Recruitment of patients was carried out at an endocrinology department in Xi'an, China. Each patient gave approximately 10 milliliters of peripheral blood, collected in an EDTA anticoagulant tube. PBMCs were isolated by Ficoll Paque Plus density gradient separation without further T cell sorting. An Agilent 2100 Bioanalyzer and agarose gel were used to assess RNA quality, and a NanoDrop 2000 was used to measure RNA concentration. Measured from the cysteine to the phenylalanine, the CDR3 is 15 residues long. Left in the record is the CDR3 DNA by itself, 45 bases read in frame from the first base. V and J lose 4 bases and 0 bases, and a span of 12 bases separates them. Sequences MNHNS (CDR1) and SASEGT (CDR2) are obtained from the germline V gene.

These data were also reused for a study on T cells in Graves' hyperthyroidism and ophthalmopathy. Drawing on the second study: Stable Graves' hyperthyroidism was defined as the absence of progression to ophthalmopathy over 18 months of follow-up. Hyperthyroidism patients were newly diagnosed, had a disease duration of under 2 months, and were aged 18 to 65 years. Exclusion was applied to patients with uncontrolled infections, other autoimmune diseases, pregnancy or lactation. Clinical symptoms, serum thyroxine and TRAb, thyroid ultrasound, and orbital computed tomography formed the basis for the diagnoses. The TCR CDR3 was subjected to a first round of RT-PCR using the HTBI primer set and the Qiagen OneStep RT-PCR kit. Most expanded thyroid clonotypes (frequency above 0.001) were also detected in blood, a finding suggesting that blood repertoires may reflect thyroid immune responses. A model built on a 13 V-J signature distinguished ophthalmopathy from stable hyperthyroidism, reaching roughly 88% sensitivity and about 81% specificity in cross-validation and 80%/75% in testing. In validation, the model predicted progression to ophthalmopathy with 60% to 71% sensitivity and 72.22% specificity, a median of 6.5 months before onset. TCR V-J signatures able to tell the groups apart were searched for in a discovery cohort of about a hundred patients, of whom 43 had Graves' ophthalmopathy and around 58 had stable Graves' hyperthyroidism. An independent validation cohort of under 20 hyperthyroidism patients and about 16 patients who later progressed to ophthalmopathy tested prospective prediction of ophthalmopathy. For training and testing, the 110 or so patients in the discovery cohort were randomly divided in a 7:3 ratio. In addition, the study compared T-cell repertoires in thyroid tissue and in blood from roughly 6 Graves' hyperthyroidism patients. After sampling, hyperthyroidism patients received methimazole starting at 30 mg daily, and ophthalmopathy patients received high-dose intravenous methylprednisolone. Libraries were constructed in a second round of multiplex PCR, after which size selection and purification were carried out. Libraries were sequenced paired-end with 100 bp reads on an Illumina HiSeq2000. SOAPnuke was used to process the raw data, throwing out any read that contained adapters or uncalled bases, had a mean Phred below 15, or lacked an exact constant-primer or identifier match. COPE v1.2.5 was used to merge high-quality paired reads, and clonotypes were defined as unique nucleotide sequences. MiTCR v1.1 was used to align the clonotypes against IMGT TRBV, TRBD and TRBJ reference segments. The analysis was restricted to V-J combinations with a frequency above 0.0001, which together covered 99.2% of the repertoires. A TCS score was defined as the ratio of F50 (clonal expansion) to E x V (chaos), with BLOSUM62-based TCRdist applied between CDR3 peptides within each V-J. Welch's t-statistics and random forest reduced some 510 V-J features to 10 to 15, which were used in a naive Bayes classifier (R e1071). No statistical method was used to set the sample size in advance, and investigators knew the group allocation. TCR Vbeta CDR3 sequencing of roughly 140 peripheral blood samples (approximately 44 ophthalmopathy, around 80 hyperthyroidism and some 17 progressor patients) is reported in the paper.

The rearranged segments are TRBV6-1 and TRBJ1-1; 6 matching bases give a weak D call of TRBD1. This receptor was obtained from a woman aged 25-40 years with Graves disease. Donor details come from another sample of the same person, matched by shared clones. Sequenced here: peripheral blood mononuclear cells (PBMCs), sampled at new diagnosis, from a patient treated with antithyroid drugs. The DNA is as follows: TGTGCCAGCAGTGGGGAACAGGGCGTGAACACTGAAGCTTTCTTT. It codes for CASSGEQGVNTEAFF.